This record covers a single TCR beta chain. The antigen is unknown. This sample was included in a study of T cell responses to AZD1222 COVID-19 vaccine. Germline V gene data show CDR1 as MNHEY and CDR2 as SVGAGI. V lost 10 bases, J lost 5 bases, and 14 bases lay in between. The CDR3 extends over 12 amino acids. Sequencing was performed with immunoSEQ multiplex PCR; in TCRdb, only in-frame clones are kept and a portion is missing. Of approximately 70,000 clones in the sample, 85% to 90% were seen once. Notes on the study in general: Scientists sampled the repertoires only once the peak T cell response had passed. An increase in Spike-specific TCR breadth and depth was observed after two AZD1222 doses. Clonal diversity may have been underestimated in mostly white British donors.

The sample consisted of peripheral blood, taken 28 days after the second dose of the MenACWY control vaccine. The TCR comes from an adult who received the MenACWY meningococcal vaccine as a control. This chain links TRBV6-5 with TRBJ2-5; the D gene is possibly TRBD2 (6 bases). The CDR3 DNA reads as TGTGCCACCACTGCCCGGGGGGAGACCCAGTACTTC. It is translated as CATTARGETQYF.